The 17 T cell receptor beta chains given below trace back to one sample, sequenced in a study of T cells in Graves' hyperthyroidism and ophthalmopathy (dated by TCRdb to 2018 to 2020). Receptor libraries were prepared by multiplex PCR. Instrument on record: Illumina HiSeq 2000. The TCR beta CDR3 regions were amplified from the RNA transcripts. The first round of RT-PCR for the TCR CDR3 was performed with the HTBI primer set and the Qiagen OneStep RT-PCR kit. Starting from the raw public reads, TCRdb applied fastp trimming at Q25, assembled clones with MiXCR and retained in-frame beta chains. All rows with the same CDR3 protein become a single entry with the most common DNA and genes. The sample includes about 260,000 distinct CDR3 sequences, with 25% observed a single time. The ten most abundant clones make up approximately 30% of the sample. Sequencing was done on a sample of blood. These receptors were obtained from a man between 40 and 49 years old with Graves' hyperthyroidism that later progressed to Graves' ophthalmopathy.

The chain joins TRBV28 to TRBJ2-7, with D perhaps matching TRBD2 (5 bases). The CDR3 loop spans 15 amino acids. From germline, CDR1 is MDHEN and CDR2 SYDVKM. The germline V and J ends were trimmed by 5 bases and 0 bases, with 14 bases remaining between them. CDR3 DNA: TGTGCCAGCAGTCCCTCGGACTTAAGCTCCTACGAGCAGTACTTC. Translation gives CASSPSDLSSYEQYF.

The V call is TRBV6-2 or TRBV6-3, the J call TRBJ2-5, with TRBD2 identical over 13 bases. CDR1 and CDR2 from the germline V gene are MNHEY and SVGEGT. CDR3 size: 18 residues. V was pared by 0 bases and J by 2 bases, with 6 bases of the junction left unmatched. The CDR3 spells CASSYSLGLAGLQETQYF. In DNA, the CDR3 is TGTGCCAGCAGTTACTCCTTGGGACTAGCGGGGCTACAAGAGACCCAGTACTTC.

CDR3 region: CASSESGRETQYF. CDR3 nucleotide sequence: TGCGCCAGCAGTGAGTCGGGGAGAGAGACCCAGTACTTC. The chain is built from TRBV10-1 and TRBJ2-5, with a possible D match to TRBD2 (5 bases). The V and J ends lost 0 bases and 4 bases respectively, with 6 bases between them. The germline CDR1 and CDR2 sequences are WNHNN and SYGVQD (reference sequence). This CDR3 has 13 residues.

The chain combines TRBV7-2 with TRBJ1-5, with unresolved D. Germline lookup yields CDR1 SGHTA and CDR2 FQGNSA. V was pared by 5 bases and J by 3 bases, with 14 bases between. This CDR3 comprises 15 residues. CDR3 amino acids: CASSQVGQNNQPQHF. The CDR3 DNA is TGTGCCAGCAGCCAGGTTGGGCAGAACAATCAGCCCCAGCATTTT.

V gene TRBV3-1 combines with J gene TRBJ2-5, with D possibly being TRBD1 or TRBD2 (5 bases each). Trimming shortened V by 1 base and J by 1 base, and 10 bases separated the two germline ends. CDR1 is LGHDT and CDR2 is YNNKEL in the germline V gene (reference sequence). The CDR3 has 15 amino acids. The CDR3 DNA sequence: TGTGCCAGCAGCCAAGCTAGGGGACCCCAAGAGACCCAGTACTTC. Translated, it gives CASSQARGPQETQYF.

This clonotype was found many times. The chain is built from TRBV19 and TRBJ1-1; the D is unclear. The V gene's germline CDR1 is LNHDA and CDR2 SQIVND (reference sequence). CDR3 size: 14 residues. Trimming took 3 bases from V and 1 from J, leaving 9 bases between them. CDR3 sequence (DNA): TGTGCCAGTAGTATGGGGATGAGGAACACTGAAGCTTTCTTT. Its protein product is CASSMGMRNTEAFF.

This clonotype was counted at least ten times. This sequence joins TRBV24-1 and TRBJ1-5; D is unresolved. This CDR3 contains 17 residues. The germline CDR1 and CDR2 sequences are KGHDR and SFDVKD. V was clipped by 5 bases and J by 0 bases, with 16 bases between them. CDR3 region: CATSAGREEYSNQPQHF. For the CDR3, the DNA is TGTGCCACCAGTGCGGGGAGGGAGGAGTATAGCAATCAGCCCCAGCATTTT.

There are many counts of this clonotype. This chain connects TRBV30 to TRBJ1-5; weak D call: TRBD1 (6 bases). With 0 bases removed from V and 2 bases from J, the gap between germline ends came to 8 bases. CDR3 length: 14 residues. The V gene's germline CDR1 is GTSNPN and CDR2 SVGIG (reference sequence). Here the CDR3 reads CAWSVGQRNQPQHF. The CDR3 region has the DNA TGTGCCTGGAGTGTAGGACAGCGCAATCAGCCCCAGCATTTT.

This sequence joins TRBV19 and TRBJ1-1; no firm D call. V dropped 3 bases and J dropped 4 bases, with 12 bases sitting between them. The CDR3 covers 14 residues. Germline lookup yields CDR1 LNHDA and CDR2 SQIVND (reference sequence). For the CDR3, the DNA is TGTGCCAGTAGTATCTTGGATTTGGGCACTGAAGCTTTCTTT. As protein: CASSILDLGTEAFF.

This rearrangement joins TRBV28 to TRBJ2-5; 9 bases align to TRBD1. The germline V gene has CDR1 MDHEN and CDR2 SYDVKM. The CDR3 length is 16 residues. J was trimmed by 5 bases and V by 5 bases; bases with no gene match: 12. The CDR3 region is CASSTLTGGRRETQYF. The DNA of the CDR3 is TGTGCCAGCAGTACCTTGACAGGGGGACGGCGGGAGACCCAGTACTTC.

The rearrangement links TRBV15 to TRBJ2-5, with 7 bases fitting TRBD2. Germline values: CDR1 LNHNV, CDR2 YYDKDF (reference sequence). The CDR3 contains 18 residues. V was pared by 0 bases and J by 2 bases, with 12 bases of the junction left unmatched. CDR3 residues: CATSRDRAGLAVQETQYF. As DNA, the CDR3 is TGTGCCACCAGCAGAGATCGGGCTGGGCTAGCGGTACAAGAGACCCAGTACTTC. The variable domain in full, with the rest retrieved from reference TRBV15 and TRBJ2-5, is DAMVIQNPRYQVTQFGKPVTLSCSQTLNHNVMYWYQQKSSQAPKLLFHYYDKDFNNEADTPDNFQSRRPNTSFCFLDIRSPGLGDTAMYLCATSRDRAGLAVQETQYFGPGTRLLVL.

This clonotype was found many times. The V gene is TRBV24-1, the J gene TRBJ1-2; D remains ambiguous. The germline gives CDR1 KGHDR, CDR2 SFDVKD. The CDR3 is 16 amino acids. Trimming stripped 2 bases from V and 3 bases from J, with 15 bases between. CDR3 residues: CATSDSGRGMDYGYTF. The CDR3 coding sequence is TGTGCCACCAGTGATTCCGGGCGGGGTATGGACTATGGCTACACCTTC.

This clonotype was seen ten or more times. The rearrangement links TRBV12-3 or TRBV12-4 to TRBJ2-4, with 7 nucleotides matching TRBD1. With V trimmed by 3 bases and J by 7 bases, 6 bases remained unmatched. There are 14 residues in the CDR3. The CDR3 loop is CASSFGDSLNIQYF. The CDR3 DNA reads TGTGCCAGCAGTTTCGGGGACAGTTTGAACATTCAGTACTTC.

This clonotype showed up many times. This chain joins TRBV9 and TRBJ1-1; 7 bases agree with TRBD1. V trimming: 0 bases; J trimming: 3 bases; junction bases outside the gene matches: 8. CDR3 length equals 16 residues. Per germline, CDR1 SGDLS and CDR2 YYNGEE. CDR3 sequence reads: CASSVGTGGLYTEAFF. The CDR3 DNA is TGTGCCAGCAGCGTAGGGACAGGAGGCTTGTACACTGAAGCTTTCTTT.

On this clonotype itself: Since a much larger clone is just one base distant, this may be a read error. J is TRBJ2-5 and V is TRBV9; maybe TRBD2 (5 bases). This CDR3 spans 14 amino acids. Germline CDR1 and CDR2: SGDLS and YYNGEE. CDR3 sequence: CPSSVGGGMETQYF. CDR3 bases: TGTCCCAGCAGCGTAGGAGGTGGGATGGAGACCCAGTACTTC.

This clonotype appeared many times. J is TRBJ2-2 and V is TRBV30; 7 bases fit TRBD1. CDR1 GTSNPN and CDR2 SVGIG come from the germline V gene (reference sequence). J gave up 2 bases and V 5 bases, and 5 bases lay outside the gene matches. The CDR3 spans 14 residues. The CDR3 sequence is CAWRTGANTGELFF. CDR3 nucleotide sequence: TGTGCCTGGCGAACAGGGGCCAACACCGGGGAGCTGTTTTTT.

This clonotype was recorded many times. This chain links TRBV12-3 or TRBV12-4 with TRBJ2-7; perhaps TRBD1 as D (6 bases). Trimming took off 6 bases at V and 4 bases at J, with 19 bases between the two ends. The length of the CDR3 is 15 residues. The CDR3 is CASSLSPGTLYEQYF. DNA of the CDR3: TGTGCCAGCAGCCTAAGCCCCGGGACACTTTACGAGCAGTACTTC.